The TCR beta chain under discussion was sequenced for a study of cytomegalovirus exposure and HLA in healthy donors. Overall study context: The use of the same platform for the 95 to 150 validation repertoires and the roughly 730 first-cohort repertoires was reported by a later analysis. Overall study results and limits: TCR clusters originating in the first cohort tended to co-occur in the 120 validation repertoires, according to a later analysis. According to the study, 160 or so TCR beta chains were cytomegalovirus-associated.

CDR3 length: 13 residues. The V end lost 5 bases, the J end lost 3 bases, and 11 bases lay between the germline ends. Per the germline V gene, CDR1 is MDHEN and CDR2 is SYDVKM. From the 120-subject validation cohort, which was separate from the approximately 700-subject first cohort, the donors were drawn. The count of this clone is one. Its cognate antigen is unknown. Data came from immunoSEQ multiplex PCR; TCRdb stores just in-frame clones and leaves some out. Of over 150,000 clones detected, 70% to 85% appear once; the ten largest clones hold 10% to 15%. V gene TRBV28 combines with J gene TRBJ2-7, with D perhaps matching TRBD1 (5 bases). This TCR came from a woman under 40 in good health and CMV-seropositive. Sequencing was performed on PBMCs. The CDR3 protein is CASSPGRVYEQYF. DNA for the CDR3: TGTGCCAGCAGTCCCGGCAGGGTCTACGAGCAGTACTTC.